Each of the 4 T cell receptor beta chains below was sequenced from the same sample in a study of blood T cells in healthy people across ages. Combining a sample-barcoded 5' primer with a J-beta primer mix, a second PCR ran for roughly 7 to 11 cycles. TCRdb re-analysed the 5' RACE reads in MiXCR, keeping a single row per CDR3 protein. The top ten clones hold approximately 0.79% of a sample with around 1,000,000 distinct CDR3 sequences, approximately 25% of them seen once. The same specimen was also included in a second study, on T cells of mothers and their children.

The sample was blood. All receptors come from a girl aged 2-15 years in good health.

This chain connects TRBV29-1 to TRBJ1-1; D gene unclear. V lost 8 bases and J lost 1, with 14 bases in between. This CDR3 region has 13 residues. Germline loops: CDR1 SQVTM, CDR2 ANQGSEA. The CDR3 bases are TGCAGCCACCAGGACGGCAAGAACACTGAAGCTTTCTTT. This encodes CSHQDGKNTEAFF.

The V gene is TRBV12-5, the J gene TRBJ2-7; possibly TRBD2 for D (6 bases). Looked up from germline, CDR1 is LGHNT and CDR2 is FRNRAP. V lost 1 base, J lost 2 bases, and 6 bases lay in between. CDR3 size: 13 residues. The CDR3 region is CASGLGGAYEQYF. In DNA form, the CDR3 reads TGTGCTAGTGGTTTGGGGGGGGCCTACGAGCAGTACTTC.

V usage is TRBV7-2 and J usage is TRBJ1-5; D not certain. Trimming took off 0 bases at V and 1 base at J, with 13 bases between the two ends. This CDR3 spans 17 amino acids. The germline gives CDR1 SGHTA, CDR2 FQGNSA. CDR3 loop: CASSLALGRLSNQPQHF. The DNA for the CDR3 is TGTGCCAGCAGCTTAGCGCTAGGGCGGCTAAGCAATCAGCCCCAGCATTTT. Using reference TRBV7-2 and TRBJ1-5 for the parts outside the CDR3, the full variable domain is GAGVSQSPSNKVTEKGKDVELRCDPISGHTALYWYRQSLGQGLEFLIYFQGNSAPDKSGLPSDRFSAERTGGSVSTLTIQRTQQEDSAVYLCASSLALGRLSNQPQHFGDGTRLSIL.

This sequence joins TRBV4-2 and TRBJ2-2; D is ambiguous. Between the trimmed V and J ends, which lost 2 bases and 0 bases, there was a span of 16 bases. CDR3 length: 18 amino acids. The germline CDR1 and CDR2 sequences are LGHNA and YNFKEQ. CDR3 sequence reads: CASSQYWPSTSNTGELFF. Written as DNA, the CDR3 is TGTGCCAGCAGCCAATACTGGCCGTCCACCTCGAACACCGGGGAGCTGTTTTTT.